This T cell receptor beta chain was documented in a study of blood T cell repertoires in COVID-19. Study in general: From the United States, Italy and Spain came samples of acute and convalescent COVID-19. PBMCs, B-cell-depleted T cells, or T cells provided the cDNA or gDNA that made up the material.

V lost 3 bases and J 5 bases, leaving 4 bases between the germline ends. There are 11 residues in the CDR3. Germline loops: CDR1 KGHSH, CDR2 LQKENI. In the authors' workflow: It was from reference gene primer amplification that nucleated cell counts were estimated. Libraries were prepared by immunoSEQ multiplex PCR; TCRdb keeps only in-frame clonotypes and omits some of them. For V, J and clone size, that table is used; D and trimming come from the DNA. The sample has approximately 220,000 clones, around 80% seen once; the top ten hold 27%. V gene TRBV18 combines with J gene TRBJ2-5; no reliable D call. Sequenced: peripheral blood. This receptor was identified in a man in his forties or fifties with acute or convalescent COVID-19. The CDR3 region is CASSPAETQYF. CDR3 DNA: TGTGCCAGCTCACCGGCTGAGACCCAGTACTTC.